This TCR beta chain emerged from a study of blood T cell repertoires in COVID-19 (dated by TCRdb to 2019 to 2021). For the study in its entirety: Samples from collaborators originated in the United States, Italy and Spain and spanned both the acute and convalescent phases of COVID-19. The prospective study material was composed of cDNA or gDNA derived from T cells, B-cell-depleted T cells, or PBMCs. Deeply sampled blood TCRbeta repertoires from subjects exposed to, actively infected with, or recovered from COVID-19 were included in the dataset. The repertoires were made available in a free public database intended to serve as a resource for research on the immune response to SARS-CoV-2. The samples were drawn from two sources: the first 160 participants of the ongoing ImmuneRACE study, and 1,200 or so subjects contributed by 6 global collaborators. The sample metadata nearly always contained a de-identified subject ID, COVID-19 status, age in years and sex. Where available, HLA class I and class II types were obtained from metadata supplied by the sample provider rather than from assay-based typing.

Remarks on this clone: This receptor's antigen is unknown. No base quality values were provided; no much bigger clone lies one nucleotide off. Additional DNA sequences in this sample encode the identical CDR3.

Study-wide conclusions, independent of this receptor: The quantity of clinical and demographic metadata differed by source and by participant and was supplied without curation.

Including the terminal cysteine and phenylalanine, the CDR3 comprises 12 residues. Just the 36-base CDR3 DNA is kept, in frame starting at base 1. V is cut by 0 bases and J by 8 bases, and the space between the germline ends is 7 bases. The germline V gene (reference sequence) provides CDR1 LGHDT and CDR2 YNNKEL. The collaborating institutions used their own protocols to collect whole blood in K2EDTA tubes. For TCRbeta analysis, collaborator samples were shipped as frozen whole blood, as isolated PBMCs, or as DNA extracted from either sample type. TCRbeta CDR3 regions were amplified from genomic DNA using the immunoSEQ Assay, a bias-controlled multiplex PCR. The source study handled its data this way. Within the assay, amplification of reference gene primers was used to estimate how many nucleated cells each sample contained. Sequence reads were collapsed and filtered to measure the absolute abundance of every unique TCRbeta CDR3 rearrangement. Productive Simpson clonality was computed per sample as the square root of Simpson's diversity index over productive rearrangements. The immuneACCESS repertoire file appears here via TCRdb, limited to in-frame rearrangements. These files lack a portion of the clones; in checked studies, under half of the deficit traces to unresolved V genes, and the cause of the others is not known. The V and J calls and clone size come from that table; D and trimming were worked out from the DNA. The sample includes over 90,000 clones, with about nine tenths observed a single time. In total, the top ten clones hold around 5% of the sample.

The sequence was obtained from a man aged 45-60 years with acute or convalescent COVID-19. The chain links TRBV3-1 (or the pseudogene TRBV3-2) with TRBJ1-2, with the D gene not confidently named. Sequencing input: peripheral blood. The CDR3 reads CASSQDTRGYTF. The nucleotide sequence is TGTGCCAGCAGCCAAGATACCCGGGGCTACACCTTC.